Sequencing of this TCR beta chain was carried out in a study of tumor-infiltrating lymphocytes in primary liver carcinoma. The study's findings and limits: The top-250-clone fraction was significantly higher in tumors than in blood (p = 0.039).

A constant-region primer served to make TCR beta cDNA from around 540 ng total RNA. Amplification in three nested multiplex PCR rounds with slightly modified ARM-PCR gave rise to TCR beta libraries. In the first two PCR rounds, TRBV1-TRBV30 forward primers were paired with a C-beta reverse primer, and each round lasted approximately 10 cycles. TCRdb called the multiplex PCR reads again in MiXCR, with one record for every CDR3 protein. The sample holds about 320,000 distinct CDR3 sequences; roughly 60% are singletons and the top ten take about 9.4%. Blood RNA was derived from unsorted whole blood, and germline DNA was extracted too. Germline values: CDR1 SQVTM, CDR2 ANQGSEA. This CDR3 is 14 amino acids long. Trimming at V came to 7 bases and at J to 9 bases, leaving 14 bases not matched to a gene. This clonotype was counted ten times or more. Its target is not known.

The sample consisted of peripheral blood. This TCR was sampled from a middle-aged man with primary liver carcinoma and hepatitis B virus infection. This chain connects TRBV29-1 to TRBJ2-1; 8 nucleotides line up with TRBD1. This chain's CDR3 is CSATLNAGGGEQFF. In DNA, the CDR3 is TGCAGCGCCACCCTCAATGCAGGGGGCGGTGAGCAGTTCTTC.